This TCR beta chain was recovered during a study of regulatory T cells in long-lasting Graves disease. Documented time point: newly diagnosed GD, antithyroid drugs for less than 3 months. The TCR library used RNA extracted from PBMCs. All patients originated from an endocrinology department located in Xi'an, China. V was cut by 6 bases and J by 12 bases, with 15 bases left in between. Germline CDR1 is SEHNR and CDR2 is FQNEAQ (reference sequence). The CDR3 extends over 12 amino acids. The TCR beta library used iRepertoire HTBI primers with Arm-PCR amplification of CDR3. From the multiplex PCR reads, TCRdb called clonotypes with MiXCR, one entry per CDR3 protein. The sample holds some 460,000 distinct CDR3 sequences, 15% to 20% seen once. These same records also appear under a second study, on T cells in Graves' hyperthyroidism and ophthalmopathy.

The genes are TRBV7-9 and TRBJ2-1; no clear D gene. This sequence was found in a man aged 35-49 years with Graves disease. The material sequenced was peripheral blood mononuclear cells (PBMCs), taken at new diagnosis, from a patient treated with antithyroid drugs. The CDR3 sequence: CASSSELLVQFF. The CDR3 bases are TGTGCCAGCAGTTCCGAGTTGCTCGTGCAGTTCTTC.